Presented here are 25 T cell receptor beta chains from one specimen sequenced in a study of a mutant IDH1 vaccine in newly diagnosed glioma. Antigens of these TCRs are unknown. Time point noted: week 35, safety follow-up. Topical imiquimod was applied with each vaccine dose, which held 300 ug of mutant IDH1 20-mer peptide. Repertoires were generated with immunoSEQ multiplex PCR, while TCRdb's copy carries only in-frame clones and drops some. Seen here are around 44,000 clones, approximately 79% observed once, and the top ten hold roughly 6.3%. The specimen was PBMCs, collected from a glioma patient whose treatment included an IDH1 peptide vaccine. The receptor source for this set is a man aged 40-49 years with glioma.

This clone was seen a handful of times. The V call is TRBV5-1, the J call TRBJ1-2, with D perhaps TRBD1 (5 bases). There are 16 residues in the CDR3. V was shortened by 0 bases and J by 4 bases, with 16 bases between the two germline ends. Germline V gene lookup returns CDR1 SGHRS and CDR2 YFSETQ. The DNA of the CDR3 is TGCGCCAGCAGCTTGGGCCCGCCGGGCGGGGGCTATGGCTACACCTTC. Translating it yields CASSLGPPGGGYGYTF.

The J gene is TRBJ1-2, the V gene TRBV13; TRBD1 agrees at 9 bases. The germline V gene encodes CDR1 PRHDT and CDR2 FYEKMQ (reference sequence). The CDR3 sequence is 14 residues long. V lost 5 bases to trimming and J lost 7 bases; unmatched junction nucleotides: 8. The CDR3 spells CASSPYRGQGGYTF. The DNA for the CDR3 is TGTGCCAGCAGCCCTTACAGGGGGCAGGGTGGCTACACCTTC. Together with reference TRBV13 and TRBJ1-2, the CDR3 gives the full variable domain: AAGVIQSPRHLIKEKRETATLKCYPIPRHDTVYWYQQGPGQDPQFLISFYEKMQSDKGSIPDRFSAQQFSDYHSELNMSSLELGDSALYFCASSPYRGQGGYTFGSGTRLTVV.

The V call is TRBV7-2, the J call TRBJ2-1; D gene uncertain. Trimming took 5 bases from V and 4 from J, leaving 12 bases between them. Germline CDR1 is SGHTA and CDR2 is FQGNSA. The CDR3 covers 14 residues. Here the CDR3 DNA reads TGTGCCAGCAGCACTCTCGACGGATACAATGAGCAGTTCTTC. Protein product: CASSTLDGYNEQFF.

This clone was observed a single time. V and J are TRBV21-1 and TRBJ2-7; the table's D call, TRBD2, was not checked against the DNA. TRBV21-1 is marked as a pseudogene. CDR3 size: 12 residues. CDR3 DNA sequence: TGTGCCAGCAGCTCCTTTCCCTACGAGCAGTACTTC. It codes for CASSSFPYEQYF.

This clone was detected a few times. The V gene is TRBV6-5, the J gene TRBJ1-1; maybe TRBD1 (6 bases). The germline V and J ends were trimmed by 7 bases and 6 bases, with 18 bases remaining between them. Looked up from germline, CDR1 is MNHEY and CDR2 is SVGAGI. The CDR3 has 14 residues. CDR3 sequence reads: CASTRSYRDSEAFF. The CDR3 bases are TGTGCCAGCACCCGAAGTTACAGGGACTCTGAAGCTTTCTTT.

This chain connects TRBV5-6 to TRBJ2-3; D is unclear. Trimming shortened V by 0 bases and J by 3 bases, and 2 bases separated the two germline ends. The germline V gene encodes CDR1 SGHDT and CDR2 YYEEEE. This CDR3 has 12 amino acids. CDR3 amino acids: CASSLETDTQYF. The DNA for the CDR3 is TGTGCCAGCAGCTTGGAGACAGATACGCAGTATTTT.

The rearrangement joins TRBV10-1 to TRBJ1-2, with 8 bases aligning to TRBD1. Germline V gene lookup returns CDR1 WNHNN and CDR2 SYGVQD (reference sequence). The CDR3 length is 13 residues. With V trimmed by 8 bases and J by 7 bases, 9 bases remained unmatched. The CDR3 loop reads CASSDRAGFGYTF. The CDR3 bases are TGCGCCAGCTCGGACAGGGCGGGCTTTGGCTACACCTTC.

The chain has TRBV13 and TRBJ2-5, with D perhaps TRBD1 (7 bases). The CDR3 totals 14 residues. The germline V gene has CDR1 PRHDT and CDR2 FYEKMQ (reference sequence). V was clipped by 1 base and J by 4 bases, with 10 bases between them. Here the CDR3 reads CASSLAGGSETQYF. The CDR3 nucleotides read TGTGCCAGCAGCTTAGCAGGGGGGTCAGAGACCCAGTACTTC.

This chain uses TRBV5-8 with TRBJ1-1; unclear D gene. Germline CDR1 reads SGHTS; CDR2 reads YDEGEE. The CDR3 spans 15 residues. V was shortened by 2 bases and J by 3 bases, with 14 bases between the two germline ends. CDR3 DNA: TGTGCCAGCAGCTTCCCGTTGAGGGATGACACTGAAGCTTTCTTT. This encodes CASSFPLRDDTEAFF.

The J gene is TRBJ1-2, the V gene TRBV4-1; D is ambiguous. With 4 bases removed from V and 6 bases from J, the gap between germline ends came to 15 bases. The CDR3 covers 14 residues. Looked up from germline, CDR1 is MGHRA and CDR2 is YSYEKL. The CDR3 DNA follows: TGCGCCAGCAGCCTCACTTTGGTGGTAAATGGCTACACCTTC. Its protein product is CASSLTLVVNGYTF.

This chain connects TRBV5-5 to TRBJ1-1, with a weak D call TRBD1 (6 bases). Between the trimmed V and J ends, which lost 2 bases and 3 bases, there was a span of 14 bases. This CDR3 spans 15 amino acids. The germline V gene has CDR1 SGHKS and CDR2 YYEKEE (reference sequence). In nucleotides, the CDR3 is TGTGCCAGCAGCTTAGGGGGGACCTATTACACTGAAGCTTTCTTT. This sequence encodes CASSLGGTYYTEAFF.

The rearrangement uses TRBV6-1 and TRBJ2-7; tentative D call: TRBD1 (6 bases). V was cut by 0 bases and J by 2 bases, with 11 bases left in between. CDR1 is MNHNS, CDR2 SASEGT, per germline. The CDR3 is 15 residues long. The CDR3 DNA sequence: TGTGCCAGCAGTGAAGCGCGGACAGAGGCCTACGAGCAGTACTTC. Translation: CASSEARTEAYEQYF.

This rearrangement joins TRBV29-1 to TRBJ1-2; D remains ambiguous. CDR3 size: 11 residues. Germline V gives CDR1 SQVTM, CDR2 ANQGSEA. Trimming removed 5 bases from V and 0 bases from J, with 4 bases in between. This chain's CDR3 is CSVWSNYGYTF. In nucleotides, the CDR3 is TGCAGCGTTTGGTCTAACTATGGCTACACCTTC.

The rearrangement links TRBV7-8 to TRBJ2-5; TRBD1 aligns across 10 bases. CDR3 length: 16 residues. Germline V gives CDR1 SGHVS, CDR2 FQNEAQ. The J segment lost 2 bases and the V segment lost 6 bases, leaving 9 bases of the junction unmatched. The CDR3 nucleotides read TGTGCCAGCAGTCCCGACAGGGGGCGCTGGCAAGAGACCCAGTACTTC. It is translated as CASSPDRGRWQETQYF.

V gene TRBV4-2 combines with J gene TRBJ1-3, with D maybe TRBD1 (6 bases). Germline V gene sequence: CDR1 LGHNA, CDR2 YNFKEQ. CDR3 size: 15 residues. The ends were cut back, 1 base at V and 4 bases at J, with 11 bases in the middle. The CDR3 is CASSQAGAGGNTIYF. Written as DNA, the CDR3 is TGTGCCAGCAGCCAAGCGGGGGCGGGGGGAAACACCATATATTTT.

There are a few counts of this clone. V and J are TRBV6-1 and TRBJ1-5, with TRBD1 matching over 8 bases. The CDR3 loop spans 15 amino acids. CDR1 is MNHNS, CDR2 SASEGT, per germline. The V and J ends lost 6 bases and 6 bases, in that order; junction bases with no gene match: 10. The CDR3: CASRDLTGGGQPQHF. In DNA form, the CDR3 reads TGTGCCAGCAGAGATCTTACAGGGGGGGGTCAGCCCCAGCATTTT.

CDR3 bases: TGTGCCAGCAGCTTGGTTGGCGGAGCCTACGAGCAGTACTTC. Translating it yields CASSLVGGAYEQYF. This chain connects TRBV5-6 to TRBJ2-7; D remains unclear. Germline values: CDR1 SGHDT, CDR2 YYEEEE. Between the trimmed V and J ends, which lost 0 bases and 2 bases, there was a span of 9 bases. The CDR3 is 14 amino acids.

The chain couples TRBV9 to TRBJ1-1; unclear D gene. V was cut by 4 bases and J by 1 base, with 11 bases left in between. The CDR3 contains 14 residues. From germline, CDR1 is SGDLS and CDR2 YYNGEE. The CDR3 region has the DNA TGTGCCAGCAGCCCCTTGACGGCGAACACTGAAGCTTTCTTT. Translated: CASSPLTANTEAFF.

This sequence joins TRBV5-1 and TRBJ1-6; 7 bases map to TRBD1. V shed 0 bases, J shed 8 bases, and the junction held 5 bases outside the gene matches. The CDR3 is 15 residues long. Germline assignment: CDR1 SGHRS and CDR2 YFSETQ. CDR3 sequence (DNA): TGCGCCAGCAGCTTGGTCGGGACAGATTATTCACCCCTCCACTTT. As protein: CASSLVGTDYSPLHF.

V and J are TRBV6-5 and TRBJ2-2; D gene unclear. The CDR3 has 15 residues. The V end was cut by 5 bases, the J end by 4 bases, with 14 bases between. Per germline, CDR1 MNHEY and CDR2 SVGAGI. CDR3 region: CASSQSPALTGELFF. The CDR3 DNA sequence: TGTGCCAGCAGTCAGTCTCCCGCCCTCACCGGGGAGCTGTTTTTT.

This chain joins TRBV9 and TRBJ2-5; D is unresolved. With 4 bases removed from V and 1 base from J, the gap between germline ends came to 11 bases. The CDR3 sequence is 14 residues long. Germline V gene lookup returns CDR1 SGDLS and CDR2 YYNGEE. CDR3 region: CASSPGRIQETQYF. The CDR3 nucleotides are TGTGCCAGCAGCCCCGGACGGATCCAAGAGACCCAGTACTTC.

This sequence joins TRBV5-1 and TRBJ2-2; 11 nucleotides match TRBD1. The CDR3 spans 14 residues. Trimming cost V 3 bases and J 6 bases; bases outside gene matches: 1. The V gene's germline CDR1 is SGHRS and CDR2 YFSETQ. As DNA, the CDR3 is TGCGCCAGCAGCTCGGGACAGGGGGCCGGGGAGCTGTTTTTT. Protein sequence: CASSSGQGAGELFF.

This chain connects TRBV9 to TRBJ2-3; 9 nucleotides align to TRBD1. The CDR3 contains 16 residues. The germline gives CDR1 SGDLS, CDR2 YYNGEE. V shed 4 bases, J shed 5 bases, and the junction held 11 bases outside the gene matches. Written as DNA, the CDR3 is TGTGCCAGCAGCAAACAGGGGGCAGGGGGCATAGATACGCAGTATTTT. Protein product: CASSKQGAGGIDTQYF.

The genes are TRBV5-4 and TRBJ2-2, with D tentatively TRBD2 (5 bases). In germline, CDR1 is SGHNT, CDR2 YYREEE (reference sequence). Trimming shortened V by 1 base and J by 4 bases, and 14 bases separated the two germline ends. The length of the CDR3 is 16 residues. The CDR3 loop reads CASSLQRGSATGELFF. In DNA, the CDR3 is TGTGCCAGCAGCTTGCAACGGGGATCGGCCACCGGGGAGCTGTTTTTT.

The chain joins TRBV2 to TRBJ2-1; D might be TRBD1 (6 bases). V dropped 7 bases and J dropped 7 bases, with 14 bases sitting between them. Germline V lookup: CDR1 SNHLY, CDR2 FYNNEI. The CDR3 length is 13 residues. The CDR3 coding sequence is TGTGCCAGCAATCAACAGGGATTGAATGAGCAGTTCTTC. Protein sequence: CASNQQGLNEQFF.